This T cell receptor (beta chain) came from a study of shared clonotypes between healthy human individuals. Study-level findings and limits: Clonotype sharing among donors likely depends on sequencing depth. Larger estimated richness was generally recorded for naive subsets relative to memory subsets.

V shed 4 bases and J shed 3 bases, with 12 bases lying between them. The CDR3 runs 14 residues. Germline-derived CDR1 and CDR2 are SGHRS and YFSETQ. When replicate PCRs were run on sorted subsets, they used approximately 0.2 ug DNA, tens of thousands of T cell genomes. Here immunoSEQ multiplex PCR was the method, and the copy in TCRdb shows in-frame clones only, minus some. The sample records about 2.3 million clones, about 90% being singletons. Concerning this clone itself: Its antigen is as yet unknown.

This clonotype originated in a man aged 18-30 years in good health. Some clones in this sample may be carry-over from other donors' samples. Sequenced: naive CD4+ T cells from PBMCs. Subset indicated: CD45RA+ positively selected. The V gene is TRBV5-1, the J gene TRBJ2-3, with D uncertain. As DNA, the CDR3 is TGCGCCAGCAGCCTATTTGCCGGGACAGATACGCAGTATTTT. This translates into CASSLFAGTDTQYF.